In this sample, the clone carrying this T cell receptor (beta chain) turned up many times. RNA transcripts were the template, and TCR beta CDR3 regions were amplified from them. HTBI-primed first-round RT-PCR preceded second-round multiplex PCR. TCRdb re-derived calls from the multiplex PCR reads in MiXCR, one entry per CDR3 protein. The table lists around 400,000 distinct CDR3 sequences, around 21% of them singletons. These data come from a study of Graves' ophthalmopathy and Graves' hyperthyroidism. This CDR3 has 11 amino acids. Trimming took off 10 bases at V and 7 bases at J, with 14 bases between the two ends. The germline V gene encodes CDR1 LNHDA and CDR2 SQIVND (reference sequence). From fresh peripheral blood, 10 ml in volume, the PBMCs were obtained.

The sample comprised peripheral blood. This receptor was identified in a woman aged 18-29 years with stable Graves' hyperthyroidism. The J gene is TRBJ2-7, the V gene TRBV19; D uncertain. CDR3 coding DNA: TGTGCCACCCCCCGGCGGAGAGAGCAGTACTTC. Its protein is CATPRRREQYF.